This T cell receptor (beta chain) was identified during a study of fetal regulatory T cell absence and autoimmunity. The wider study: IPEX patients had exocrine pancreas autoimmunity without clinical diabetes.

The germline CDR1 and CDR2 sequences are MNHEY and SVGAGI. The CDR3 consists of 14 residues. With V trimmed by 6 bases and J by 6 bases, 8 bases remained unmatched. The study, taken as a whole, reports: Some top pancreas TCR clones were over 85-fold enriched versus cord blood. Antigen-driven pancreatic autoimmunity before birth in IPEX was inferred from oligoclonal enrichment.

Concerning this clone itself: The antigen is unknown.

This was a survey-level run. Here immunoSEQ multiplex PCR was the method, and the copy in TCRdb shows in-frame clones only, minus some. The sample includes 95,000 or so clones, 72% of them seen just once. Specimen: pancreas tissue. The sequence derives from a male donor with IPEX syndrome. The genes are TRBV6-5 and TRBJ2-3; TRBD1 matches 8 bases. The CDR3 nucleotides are TGTGCCAGCAGCGAACCAGGGGGCCGGGATACGCAGTATTTT. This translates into CASSEPGGRDTQYF.